This T cell receptor (beta chain) was obtained from a study of STAT5B mutations in CD4+ large granular lymphocyte leukemia. Study-wide results and caveats: No patients shared main leukemic clonotypes, though roughly 25% appeared at low frequency elsewhere. Data were not HLA-matched across samples.

From germline, CDR1 is SNHLY and CDR2 FYNNEI. This CDR3 contains 15 residues. With V trimmed by 5 bases and J by 4 bases, 7 bases remained unmatched. Details on this clone: Its target is unknown.

The table came from immunoSEQ multiplex PCR; TCRdb's copy has only in-frame clones and leaves some out. Of thousands of clones in the sample, over 60% are singletons; the top ten hold about 66%. Sequenced input: PBMCs. The origin of this receptor is an older woman with CD4+ T-cell large granular lymphocyte leukemia. The J gene is TRBJ2-2, the V gene TRBV2; TRBD1 agrees at 7 bases. The CDR3 DNA is TGTGCCAGCAGTCTTCGACAGGGTTTCACCGGGGAGCTGTTTTTT. Translated: CASSLRQGFTGELFF.